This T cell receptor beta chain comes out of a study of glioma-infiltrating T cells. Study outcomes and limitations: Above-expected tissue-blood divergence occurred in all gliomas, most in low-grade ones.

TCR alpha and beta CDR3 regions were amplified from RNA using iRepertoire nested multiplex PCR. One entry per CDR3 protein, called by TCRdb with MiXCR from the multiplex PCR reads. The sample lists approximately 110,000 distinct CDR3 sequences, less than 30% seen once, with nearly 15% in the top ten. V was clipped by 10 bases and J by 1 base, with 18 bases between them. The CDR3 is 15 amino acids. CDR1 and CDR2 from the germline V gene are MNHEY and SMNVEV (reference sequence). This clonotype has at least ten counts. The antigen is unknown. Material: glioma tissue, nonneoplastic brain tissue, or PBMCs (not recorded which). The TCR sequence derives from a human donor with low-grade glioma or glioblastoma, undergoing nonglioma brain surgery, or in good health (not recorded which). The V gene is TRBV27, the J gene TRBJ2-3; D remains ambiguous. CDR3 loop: CATPPPETRTDTQYF. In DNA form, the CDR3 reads TGTGCCACTCCCCCCCCGGAGACACGCACAGATACGCAGTATTTT.